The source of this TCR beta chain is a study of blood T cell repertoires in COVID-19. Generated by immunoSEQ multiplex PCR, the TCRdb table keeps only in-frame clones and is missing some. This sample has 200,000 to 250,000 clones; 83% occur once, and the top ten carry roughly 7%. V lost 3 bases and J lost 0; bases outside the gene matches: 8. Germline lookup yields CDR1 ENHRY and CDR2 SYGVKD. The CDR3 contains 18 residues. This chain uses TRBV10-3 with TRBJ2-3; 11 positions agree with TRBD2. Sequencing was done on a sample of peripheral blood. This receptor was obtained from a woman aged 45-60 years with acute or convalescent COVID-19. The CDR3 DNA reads TGTGCCATCAGTGACCTAGCGGGGGGCCCATCTAGCACAGATACGCAGTATTTT. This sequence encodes CAISDLAGGPSSTDTQYF.